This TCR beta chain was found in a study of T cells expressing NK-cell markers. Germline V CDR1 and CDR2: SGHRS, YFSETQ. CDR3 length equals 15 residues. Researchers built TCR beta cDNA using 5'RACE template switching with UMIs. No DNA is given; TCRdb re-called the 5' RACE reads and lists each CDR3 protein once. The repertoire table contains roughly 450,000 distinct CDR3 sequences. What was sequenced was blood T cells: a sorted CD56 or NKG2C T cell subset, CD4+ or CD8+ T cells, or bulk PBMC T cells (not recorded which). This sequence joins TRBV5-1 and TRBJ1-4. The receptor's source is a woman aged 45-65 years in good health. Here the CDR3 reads CASSLVGSANEKLFF.